A single count supports the clone carrying this T cell receptor beta chain. Its antigen is currently unknown. This sample stems from a study of T cell responses to AZD1222 COVID-19 vaccine. Repertoires were generated with immunoSEQ multiplex PCR, while TCRdb's copy carries only in-frame clones and drops some. The data contain roughly 80,000 clones, 88% of them singletons. The germline V gene encodes CDR1 LNHNV and CDR2 YYDKDF (reference sequence). The germline V and J ends were trimmed by 0 bases and 2 bases, with 10 bases remaining between them. The CDR3 is 15 residues long. General study results and limits: Spike-specific TCR breadth and depth went up after people got two AZD1222 doses.

The rearrangement links TRBV15 to TRBJ1-2; no firm D call. This receptor was obtained from an adult in good health. The sequencing here drew on peripheral blood, taken on day 0 of MenACWY control vaccination. The CDR3 sequence: CATSRDRKDNYGYTF. The CDR3 nucleotides are TGTGCCACCAGCAGAGATCGAAAAGACAACTATGGCTACACCTTC.